This TCR beta chain was found in a study of T cells in Graves' hyperthyroidism and ophthalmopathy. The overall study: Blood from the periphery was taken at initial diagnosis, before any treatment.

At least 3 on the Clinical Activity Score was recorded for ophthalmopathy patients, who also had NOSPECS grade at least 4 and duration under 3 months. The study left out patients who had uncontrolled infection, other autoimmune disease, pregnancy or lactation. Diagnosis rested on symptoms, serum thyroxine and TRAb, thyroid ultrasound, and orbital computed tomography. The CDR3 regions of TCR beta were amplified from RNA transcripts. During a first-round RT-PCR of the TCR CDR3, the HTBI primer set was used. One entry per CDR3 protein, called by TCRdb with MiXCR from the multiplex PCR reads. The sample lists under 250,000 distinct CDR3 sequences, more than 20% occurring once. Deletions cut 3 bases from V and 10 bases from J, with 13 bases between. The CDR3 extends over 14 amino acids. From germline, CDR1 is SEHNR and CDR2 FQNEAQ (reference sequence).

The sequencing sample was made of blood. The source is a woman between 40 and 55 years old with Graves' ophthalmopathy. This chain uses TRBV7-9 with TRBJ1-6; D is uncertain. This CDR3 reads CASSFLGEGSPLHF. The CDR3 nucleotides read TGTGCCAGCAGCTTCCTAGGAGAGGGATCACCCCTCCACTTT.